Listed below are T cell receptor beta chains from one sample, sequenced in a study of long-term antiretroviral therapy in people with HIV. The protocol was immunoSEQ multiplex PCR, while the TCRdb copy is restricted to in-frame clones and leaves out a portion. The top ten clones hold more than 12% of a sample with 24,000 or so clones, 65% to 85% of them seen once. The specimen comprised unsorted PBMCs, sampled around 4.3 years after starting antiretroviral therapy. All receptors derive from a man aged 25 to 45 with HIV. Both conserved end residues are part of each CDR3. Each record gives: D gene, J gene, V gene, clone size, CDR3 protein, CDR3 DNA. A D gene is named only where the DNA matches it firmly. Not all rows give a size; the values are once, few, many and, for expanded clones, a class.

d_gene: .
j_gene: TRBJ2-7
v_gene: TRBV7-2
abundance: .
CDR3aa: CASSPLEIMGEQYF
CDR3nt: TGTGCCAGCAGCCCGCTTGAGATCATGGGCGAGCAGTACTTC

d_gene: .
j_gene: TRBJ2-7
v_gene: TRBV18
abundance: once
CDR3aa: CASSPQLRQGYNEQYF
CDR3nt: TGTGCCAGCTCACCACAATTAAGGCAGGGATACAACGAGCAGTACTTC

d_gene: .
j_gene: TRBJ2-1
v_gene: TRBV29-1
abundance: .
CDR3aa: CSVSSWGKGDEQFF
CDR3nt: TGCAGCGTTTCCTCGTGGGGTAAGGGGGATGAGCAGTTCTTC

d_gene: TRBD1
j_gene: TRBJ1-2
v_gene: TRBV5-6
abundance: .
CDR3aa: CASSPTDRNYGYTF
CDR3nt: TGTGCCAGCAGCCCTACGGACAGGAACTATGGCTACACCTTC

d_gene: .
j_gene: TRBJ2-3
v_gene: TRBV4-1
abundance: once
CDR3aa: CASSHDEDTQYF
CDR3nt: TGCGCCAGCAGCCATGATGAAGATACGCAGTATTTT

d_gene: TRBD1
j_gene: TRBJ2-2
v_gene: TRBV19
abundance: few
CDR3aa: CASRQGANTGELFF
CDR3nt: TGTGCCAGCCGACAGGGGGCGAACACCGGGGAGCTGTTTTTT

d_gene: TRBD1
j_gene: TRBJ2-7
v_gene: TRBV2
abundance: .
CDR3aa: CASIVGLRDRFFSYEQYF
CDR3nt: TGTGCCAGCATCGTCGGCCTACGGGACAGGTTTTTCTCCTACGAGCAGTACTTC

d_gene: TRBD1
j_gene: TRBJ2-1
v_gene: TRBV6-6
abundance: .
CDR3aa: CASSLDRGSYNEQFF
CDR3nt: TGTGCCAGCAGCCTCGACAGGGGCTCCTACAATGAGCAGTTCTTC

d_gene: TRBD1
j_gene: TRBJ1-4
v_gene: TRBV27
abundance: .
CDR3aa: CASSLKYPGTGGEKLFF
CDR3nt: TGTGCCAGCAGTCTCAAATATCCCGGGACAGGGGGTGAAAAACTGTTTTTT

d_gene: .
j_gene: TRBJ2-7
v_gene: TRBV30
abundance: .
CDR3aa: CAPILQSPYEQYF
CDR3nt: TGTGCACCGATCCTACAGAGTCCCTACGAGCAGTACTTC

d_gene: TRBD1
j_gene: TRBJ2-1
v_gene: TRBV6-1
abundance: .
CDR3aa: CASKEQRTGYNEQFF
CDR3nt: TGTGCCAGCAAAGAACAGAGGACAGGGTACAATGAGCAGTTCTTC

d_gene: TRBD1
j_gene: TRBJ1-1
v_gene: TRBV2
abundance: .
CDR3aa: CATGQGVMNTEAFF
CDR3nt: TGTGCCACTGGACAGGGGGTAATGAACACTGAAGCTTTCTTT

d_gene: .
j_gene: TRBJ2-7
v_gene: TRBV6-5
abundance: .
CDR3aa: CASSPESYSYEQYF
CDR3nt: TGTGCCAGTTCCCCAGAGTCTTACTCCTACGAGCAGTACTTC

d_gene: TRBD1
j_gene: TRBJ2-7
v_gene: TRBV9
abundance: .
CDR3aa: CASARQGASYEQYF
CDR3nt: TGTGCCAGCGCAAGACAGGGGGCGTCGTACGAGCAGTACTTC

d_gene: TRBD2
j_gene: TRBJ2-1
v_gene: TRBV9
abundance: .
CDR3aa: CASSVGLAAHSKNEQFF
CDR3nt: TGTGCCAGCAGCGTAGGTCTAGCGGCCCATTCTAAAAATGAGCAGTTCTTC

d_gene: TRBD1
j_gene: TRBJ1-2
v_gene: TRBV30
abundance: .
CDR3aa: CAWRRDRGTFYGYTF
CDR3nt: TGTGCCTGGAGACGGGACAGGGGGACGTTTTATGGCTACACCTTC

d_gene: TRBD1
j_gene: TRBJ2-7
v_gene: TRBV10-3
abundance: few
CDR3aa: CAIRAGQGAGEQYF
CDR3nt: TGTGCCATCAGGGCCGGACAGGGGGCTGGCGAGCAGTACTTC

d_gene: TRBD1
j_gene: TRBJ1-5
v_gene: TRBV4-3
abundance: .
CDR3aa: CASSQSTQGNQPQHF
CDR3nt: TGCGCCAGCAGCCAGTCTACACAGGGGAATCAGCCCCAGCATTTT

d_gene: .
j_gene: TRBJ1-2
v_gene: TRBV7-9
abundance: .
CDR3aa: CASSFAQKDGYTF
CDR3nt: TGTGCCAGCAGCTTCGCACAGAAAGATGGCTACACCTTC

d_gene: .
j_gene: TRBJ2-4
v_gene: TRBV18
abundance: .
CDR3aa: CASSPGNENIQYF
CDR3nt: TGTGCCAGCTCACCAGGGAACGAAAACATTCAGTACTTC

d_gene: .
j_gene: TRBJ2-2
v_gene: TRBV13
abundance: .
CDR3aa: CASSLNPNGELFF
CDR3nt: TGTGCCAGCAGCCTCAACCCAAACGGGGAGCTGTTTTTT

d_gene: .
j_gene: TRBJ1-4
v_gene: TRBV6-5
abundance: .
CDR3aa: CASSYSRRERGEKLFF
CDR3nt: TGTGCCAGCAGTTACTCGAGGAGGGAAAGGGGTGAAAAACTGTTTTTT

d_gene: .
j_gene: TRBJ2-3
v_gene: TRBV5-6
abundance: medium-sized
CDR3aa: CASSFSGYRADTQYF
CDR3nt: TGTGCCAGCAGCTTCTCGGGGTATCGCGCAGATACGCAGTATTTT

d_gene: TRBD1
j_gene: TRBJ1-3
v_gene: TRBV4-3
abundance: once
CDR3aa: CASSQGDSDSGNTIYF
CDR3nt: TGCGCCAGCAGCCAGGGGGACAGCGACTCTGGAAACACCATATATTTT

d_gene: .
j_gene: TRBJ2-7
v_gene: TRBV28
abundance: .
CDR3aa: CASSFDRPLREQYF
CDR3nt: TGTGCCAGCAGTTTTGACAGGCCCTTGCGGGAGCAGTACTTC

d_gene: .
j_gene: TRBJ1-2
v_gene: TRBV6-6
abundance: .
CDR3aa: CASTGNPYDGYTF
CDR3nt: TGTGCCAGCACAGGAAATCCCTACGATGGCTACACCTTC

d_gene: TRBD1
j_gene: TRBJ2-1
v_gene: TRBV29-1
abundance: .
CDR3aa: CSAAGTSGGEQFF
CDR3nt: TGCAGCGCCGCCGGGACCTCAGGGGGTGAGCAGTTCTTC

d_gene: TRBD1
j_gene: TRBJ1-1
v_gene: TRBV6-6
abundance: .
CDR3aa: CASRDTGTGDTEAFF
CDR3nt: TGTGCCAGCAGAGATACCGGGACAGGGGACACTGAAGCTTTCTTT

d_gene: .
j_gene: TRBJ1-2
v_gene: TRBV6-5
abundance: .
CDR3aa: CASSYGTDVYGYTF
CDR3nt: TGTGCCAGCAGTTACGGGACGGACGTATATGGCTACACCTTC

d_gene: .
j_gene: TRBJ2-7
v_gene: TRBV4-2
abundance: .
CDR3aa: CASSSDTSYEQYF
CDR3nt: TGTGCCAGCAGCTCCGACACTTCCTACGAGCAGTACTTC

d_gene: TRBD1
j_gene: TRBJ2-3
v_gene: TRBV19
abundance: .
CDR3aa: CASSIAQGSTDTQYF
CDR3nt: TGTGCCAGTAGTATAGCACAGGGGAGCACAGATACGCAGTATTTT

d_gene: TRBD1
j_gene: TRBJ2-2
v_gene: TRBV5-4
abundance: .
CDR3aa: CASSLDNRGPSYGELFF
CDR3nt: TGTGCCAGCAGCTTGGATAACAGGGGGCCGAGCTACGGGGAGCTGTTTTTT

d_gene: TRBD2
j_gene: TRBJ2-2
v_gene: TRBV7-3
abundance: .
CDR3aa: CASSLIGLAGAGELFF
CDR3nt: TGTGCCAGCAGCTTAATCGGACTAGCGGGAGCCGGGGAGCTGTTTTTT

d_gene: TRBD2
j_gene: TRBJ2-5
v_gene: TRBV2
abundance: .
CDR3aa: CASSEAPSGGPHRRKTQYF
CDR3nt: TGTGCCAGCAGTGAAGCCCCCAGCGGGGGGCCTCACCGCAGGAAGACCCAGTACTTC

d_gene: TRBD1
j_gene: TRBJ1-4
v_gene: TRBV5-1
abundance: .
CDR3aa: CASSLEGTGAAPVNEKLFF
CDR3nt: TGCGCCAGCAGCTTGGAAGGGACAGGGGCCGCTCCTGTTAATGAAAAACTGTTTTTT

d_gene: .
j_gene: TRBJ2-1
v_gene: TRBV5-4
abundance: once
CDR3aa: CASSRTGISSYNEQFF
CDR3nt: TGTGCCAGCAGCAGAACCGGGATAAGCTCCTACAATGAGCAGTTCTTC

d_gene: .
j_gene: TRBJ1-2
v_gene: TRBV7-2
abundance: medium-sized
CDR3aa: CASSLGGAGSYGYTF
CDR3nt: TGTGCCAGCAGCTTAGGTGGGGCAGGGAGCTATGGCTACACCTTC

d_gene: .
j_gene: TRBJ2-2
v_gene: TRBV27
abundance: .
CDR3aa: CASSKSRDKYTGELFF
CDR3nt: TGTGCCAGCAGTAAAAGCCGGGACAAATACACCGGGGAGCTGTTTTTT

d_gene: .
j_gene: TRBJ2-2
v_gene: TRBV7-8
abundance: .
CDR3aa: CASSYQTGNTGELFF
CDR3nt: TGTGCCAGCAGCTACCAGACAGGGAACACCGGGGAGCTGTTTTTT

d_gene: .
j_gene: TRBJ1-4
v_gene: TRBV4-1
abundance: .
CDR3aa: CASSPRTATNEKLFF
CDR3nt: TGCGCCAGCAGCCCCCGGACGGCAACTAATGAAAAACTGTTTTTT

d_gene: TRBD2
j_gene: TRBJ2-2
v_gene: TRBV7-2
abundance: .
CDR3aa: CASTLLASGTGELFF
CDR3nt: TGTGCCAGCACCTTACTAGCGTCGGGCACCGGGGAGCTGTTTTTT

d_gene: .
j_gene: TRBJ1-1
v_gene: TRBV5-1
abundance: .
CDR3aa: CASSGVGTEAFF
CDR3nt: TGCGCCAGCAGCGGGGTCGGCACTGAAGCTTTCTTT

d_gene: .
j_gene: TRBJ1-2
v_gene: TRBV19
abundance: few
CDR3aa: CASSIGTVLGYTF
CDR3nt: TGTGCCAGTAGTATTGGTACCGTCCTCGGCTACACCTTC

d_gene: .
j_gene: TRBJ1-2
v_gene: TRBV6-5
abundance: .
CDR3aa: CASSYGWGENYGYTF
CDR3nt: TGTGCCAGCAGTTACGGCTGGGGGGAGAACTATGGCTACACCTTC

d_gene: .
j_gene: TRBJ2-2
v_gene: TRBV7-9
abundance: .
CDR3aa: CASSLRWGNTGELFF
CDR3nt: TGTGCCAGCAGCTTACGTTGGGGGAACACCGGGGAGCTGTTTTTT

d_gene: .
j_gene: TRBJ2-5
v_gene: TRBV29-1
abundance: .
CDR3aa: CSVEVLLGLGGLQETQYF
CDR3nt: TGCAGCGTTGAAGTATTGCTGGGGCTAGGGGGATTACAAGAGACCCAGTACTTC

d_gene: .
j_gene: TRBJ2-7
v_gene: TRBV14
abundance: .
CDR3aa: CASSQDVRREQYF
CDR3nt: TGTGCCAGCAGCCAAGATGTCCGGCGCGAGCAGTACTTC

d_gene: TRBD1
j_gene: TRBJ1-3
v_gene: TRBV4-2
abundance: medium-sized
CDR3aa: CASSQLEGTAISGNTIYF
CDR3nt: TGTGCCAGCAGCCAGTTGGAAGGGACAGCAATCTCTGGAAACACCATATATTTT